These 20 T cell receptor beta chains originate from one sample sequenced in a study of T cell clonotyping in hematopoietic cell transplantation. Measured with immunoSEQ multiplex PCR; TCRdb has only the in-frame clones, and not every one. Found here are roughly 13,000 clones, 95% to 98% of them singletons; the top ten hold 4.2%. The sequenced sample was peripheral blood mononuclear cells, obtained 30 days after allogeneic stem cell transplant. These receptors all stem from a female patient in her fifties or sixties who had an allogeneic stem cell transplant from an unrelated donor, so T cells may come from the graft donor. Some clones in this sample may be carry-over from other donors' samples.

CDR3: CASSSGTSYNEQFF. The CDR3 DNA reads TGTGCCAGCAGCTCCGGGACATCCTACAATGAGCAGTTCTTC. The V gene is TRBV9, the J gene TRBJ2-1, with D perhaps matching TRBD1 (6 bases). CDR1 and CDR2 from the germline V gene are SGDLS and YYNGEE. The germline V and J ends were trimmed by 4 bases and 1 base, with 9 bases remaining between them. This CDR3 is built from 14 residues.

This clone was seen a single time. This sequence joins TRBV4-1 and TRBJ1-3; D ambiguous. Germline V gives CDR1 MGHRA, CDR2 YSYEKL. This CDR3 is 16 amino acids long. V lost 3 bases to trimming and J lost 4 bases, with 16 bases between them. CDR3: CASSQIAGVAGNTIYF. Written as DNA, the CDR3 is TGCGCCAGCAGCCAGATCGCGGGAGTTGCCGGAAACACCATATATTTT.

V gene TRBV29-1 combines with J gene TRBJ2-7, with unresolved D. Germline lookup yields CDR1 SQVTM and CDR2 ANQGSEA. V gave up 5 bases and J gave up 5 bases, with 10 bases separating them. The CDR3 is made up of 11 amino acids. CDR3: CSVSFTNEQYF. DNA for the CDR3: TGCAGCGTTTCCTTTACCAACGAGCAGTACTTC.

The rearrangement joins TRBV6-1 to TRBJ1-5; D gene unclear. Per the germline V gene, CDR1 is MNHNS and CDR2 is SASEGT. The CDR3 runs 13 residues. V was clipped by 2 bases and J by 4 bases, with 6 bases between them. The CDR3 reads CASSELGNQPQHF. DNA for the CDR3: TGTGCCAGCAGTGAATTAGGAAATCAGCCCCAGCATTTT.

The chain employs TRBV15 and TRBJ2-6; maybe TRBD2 (6 bases). Germline V gene sequence: CDR1 LNHNV, CDR2 YYDKDF (reference sequence). This CDR3 has 17 residues. The V end was cut by 1 base, the J end by 2 bases, with 12 bases between. CDR3 loop: CATSRASVGAGANVLTF. CDR3 sequence (DNA): TGTGCCACCAGCAGAGCTAGCGTAGGGGCTGGGGCCAACGTCCTGACTTTC.

The V and J genes are TRBV29-1 and TRBJ2-2; D not resolved. This CDR3 is 13 amino acids long. Trimming removed 0 bases at V and 4 bases at J, with 6 bases between. Germline values: CDR1 SQVTM, CDR2 ANQGSEA. The CDR3 DNA is TGCAGCGTTGAAGATTTAAGCACCGGGGAGCTGTTTTTT. Its translation: CSVEDLSTGELFF.

The V call is TRBV5-1, the J call TRBJ2-7; D not resolved. CDR1 is SGHRS and CDR2 is YFSETQ in the germline V gene. V gave up 0 bases and J gave up 3 bases, with 7 bases separating them. The length of the CDR3 is 13 residues. Here the CDR3 reads CASSLAGFYEQYF. In nucleotides, the CDR3 is TGCGCCAGCAGCTTGGCGGGTTTCTACGAGCAGTACTTC.

The rearrangement links TRBV13 to TRBJ1-2, with D unclear. Trimming left V 5 bases short and J 8 bases short, with 21 bases between. The CDR3 loop spans 15 amino acids. Germline V CDR1 and CDR2: PRHDT, FYEKMQ (reference sequence). The CDR3 nucleotides are TGTGCCAGCAGCCTACTAGGCACCCCTCTGGGAGGCTACACCTTC. Its protein product is CASSLLGTPLGGYTF.

The CDR3 sequence is CASSQDFGIGGYTF. DNA of the CDR3: TGTGCCAGCAGCCAAGACTTTGGGATTGGTGGCTACACCTTC. The J gene is TRBJ1-2, the V gene TRBV14; unclear D gene. Germline CDR1 is SGHDN and CDR2 is FVKESK. The CDR3 spans 14 residues. V was shortened by 0 bases and J by 7 bases, with 12 bases between the two germline ends.

The J gene is TRBJ2-1, the V gene TRBV19, with a tentative D call TRBD2 (6 bases). Germline V lookup: CDR1 LNHDA, CDR2 SQIVND (reference sequence). CDR3 length: 15 amino acids. Deletions cut 5 bases from V and 7 bases from J, with 18 bases between. CDR3 DNA sequence: TGTGCCAGTAGTTCTCAAGGGGAGGTTGGGAATGAGCAGTTCTTC. Amino acid sequence: CASSSQGEVGNEQFF.

The chain links TRBV19 to TRBJ2-1, with 10 positions matching TRBD2. CDR1 is LNHDA, CDR2 SQIVND, per germline (reference sequence). V trimming: 1 base; J trimming: 4 bases; junction bases outside the gene matches: 4. CDR3 size: 16 residues. The CDR3 region has the DNA TGTGCCAGTAGTATAGGAGCGGGGGGGCCTTACAATGAGCAGTTCTTC. This encodes CASSIGAGGPYNEQFF.

The chain joins TRBV7-3 to TRBJ2-5; no firm D call. CDR1 is SGHTA, CDR2 FQGTGA, per germline. The CDR3 contains 13 residues. Trimming pared 8 bases from V and 4 bases from J, leaving 14 bases between. The CDR3 region is CASGERPRETQYF. The DNA of the CDR3 is TGTGCCAGCGGGGAACGACCCCGAGAGACCCAGTACTTC. Filled out from reference TRBV7-3 and TRBJ2-5, the complete variable domain reads GAGVSQTPSNKVTEKGKYVELRCDPISGHTALYWYRQSLGQGPEFLIYFQGTGAADDSGLPNDRFFAVRPEGSVSTLKIQRTERGDSAVYLCASGERPRETQYFGPGTRLLVL.

The genes are TRBV4-1 and TRBJ2-3; perhaps TRBD2 as D (6 bases). The germline V and J ends were trimmed by 2 bases and 3 bases, with 15 bases remaining between them. Germline V gene sequence: CDR1 MGHRA, CDR2 YSYEKL. The CDR3 covers 16 residues. For the CDR3, the DNA is TGCGCCAGCAGCCAAATCAAGCGGGCGGGAACAGATACGCAGTATTTT. Its translation is CASSQIKRAGTDTQYF.

The V and J genes are TRBV18 and TRBJ2-3, with TRBD2 matching over 12 bases. Germline loops: CDR1 KGHSH, CDR2 LQKENI. The CDR3 spans 14 residues. J lost 4 bases, V lost 8 bases, and 4 bases had no gene match. DNA for the CDR3: TGTGCCAGCCACCCTAGCGGGGGGGCAGATACGCAGTATTTT. Translating gives CASHPSGGADTQYF.

The chain links TRBV4-1 to TRBJ1-4; TRBD1 is a possible D gene (6 bases). This CDR3 has 15 residues. V was cut by 5 bases and J by 5 bases, with 15 bases left in between. The germline V gene has CDR1 MGHRA and CDR2 YSYEKL. CDR3 protein: CASSSRTVRNEKLFF. In DNA, the CDR3 is TGCGCCAGCAGCTCCCGGACAGTCAGAAATGAAAAACTGTTTTTT.

The V call is TRBV5-8, the J call TRBJ2-5, with D perhaps assigned TRBD1 or TRBD2 (5 bases each). The CDR3 has 17 residues. Germline lookup yields CDR1 SGHTS and CDR2 YDEGEE. V gave up 0 bases and J gave up 5 bases, with 20 bases separating them. The CDR3 protein is CASSLDTGGPLVETQYF. CDR3 in DNA: TGTGCCAGCAGCTTGGACACAGGCGGGCCGCTTGTGGAGACCCAGTACTTC.

The chain has TRBV7-9 and TRBJ1-4; D is undetermined. The CDR3 length is 14 residues. Germline assignment: CDR1 SEHNR and CDR2 FQNEAQ (reference sequence). The V and J ends lost 7 bases and 7 bases respectively, with 16 bases between them. The CDR3 DNA reads as TGTGCCAGCACCCCCTCGGTTGGTTCTGAAAAACTGTTTTTT. Translation: CASTPSVGSEKLFF. Supplemented by reference TRBV7-9 and TRBJ1-4, the full variable domain reads DTGVSQNPRHKITKRGQNVTFRCDPISEHNRLYWYRQTLGQGPEFLTYFQNEAQLEKSRLLSDRFSAERPKGSFSTLEIQRTEQGDSAMYLCASTPSVGSEKLFFGSGTQLSVL.

This chain links TRBV5-4 with TRBJ1-1; D is ambiguous. The CDR3 runs 15 residues. Germline lookup yields CDR1 SGHNT and CDR2 YYREEE (reference sequence). Trimming left V 2 bases short and J 0 bases short, with 11 bases between. The CDR3 region is CASSFRREMNTEAFF. CDR3 sequence (DNA): TGTGCCAGCAGCTTTCGTAGGGAAATGAACACTGAAGCTTTCTTT.

The rearrangement uses TRBV2 and TRBJ1-5; D is uncertain. The CDR3 has 13 amino acids. Germline V CDR1 and CDR2: SNHLY, FYNNEI. The V gene lost 10 bases and the J gene lost 1 base, with 11 bases spanning the gap. CDR3 coding DNA: TGTGCCATTCGGGGAACGAGCAATCAGCCCCAGCATTTT. It is translated as CAIRGTSNQPQHF.

This clone was observed once. This chain uses TRBV7-9 with TRBJ1-4; 9 bases are a match to TRBD1. CDR1 SEHNR and CDR2 FQNEAQ come from the germline V gene (reference sequence). There are 15 residues in the CDR3. Unmatched junction bases numbered 4, after V lost 6 bases and J lost 2 bases. CDR3: CASSGTGFTNEKLFF. The CDR3 coding sequence is TGTGCCAGCAGTGGGACAGGGTTCACTAATGAAAAACTGTTTTTT.